This TCR beta chain is from a study of T cell responses to AZD1222 COVID-19 vaccine. Study-wide background: Whether given at about 4 or about 12 weeks, second doses were pooled.

TCRdb's copy holds only in-frame clones and misses some; the assay was immunoSEQ multiplex PCR. Of roughly 150,000 clones listed, about 88% were seen once; the top ten hold 5.5%. Study results and caveats: The donor cohort was predominantly white British with a female majority, and clonal diversity may have been underestimated.

This clone was found a few times. Its antigen is not known. The germline gives CDR1 LGHNA, CDR2 YSLEER. V lost 0 bases to trimming and J lost 1 base, with 24 bases between them. The CDR3 is made up of 20 amino acids. The sequence came from an adult in good health. The chain uses TRBV4-3 and TRBJ2-5; D is possibly TRBD1 or TRBD2 (5 bases each). The sequenced sample was peripheral blood, obtained on day 0 of AZD1222 vaccination. CDR3 DNA: TGCGCCAGCAGCCAAGAGCAGGGCGGAAGGGGACGCATTGTCCAAGAGACCCAGTACTTC. This codes for CASSQEQGGRGRIVQETQYF.